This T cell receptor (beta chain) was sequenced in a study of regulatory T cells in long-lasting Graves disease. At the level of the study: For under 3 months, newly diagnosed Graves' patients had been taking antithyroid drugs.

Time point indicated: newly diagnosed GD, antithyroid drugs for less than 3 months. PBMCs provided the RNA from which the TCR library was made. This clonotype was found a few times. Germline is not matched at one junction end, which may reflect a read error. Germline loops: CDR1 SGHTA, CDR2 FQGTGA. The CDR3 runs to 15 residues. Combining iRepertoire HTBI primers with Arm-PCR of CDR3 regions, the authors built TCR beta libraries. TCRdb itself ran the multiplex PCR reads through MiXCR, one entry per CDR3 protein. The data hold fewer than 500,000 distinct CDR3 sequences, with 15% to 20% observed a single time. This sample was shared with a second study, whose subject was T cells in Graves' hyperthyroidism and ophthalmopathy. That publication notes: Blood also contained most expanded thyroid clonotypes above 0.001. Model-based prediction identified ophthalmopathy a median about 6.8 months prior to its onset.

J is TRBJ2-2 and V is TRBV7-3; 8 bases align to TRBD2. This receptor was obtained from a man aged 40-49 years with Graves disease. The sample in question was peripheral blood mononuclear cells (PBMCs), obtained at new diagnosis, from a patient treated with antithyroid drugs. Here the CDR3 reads CASSLSGGNIGELFF. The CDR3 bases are TGTGCCAGCAGCTTAAGCGGGGGGAACATCGGGGAGCTGTTTTTT. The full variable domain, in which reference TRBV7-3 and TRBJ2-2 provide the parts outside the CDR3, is GAGVSQTPSNKVTEKGKYVELRCDPISGHTALYWYRQSLGQGPEFLIYFQGTGAADDSGLPNDRFFAVRPEGSVSTLKIQRTERGDSAVYLCASSLSGGNIGELFFGEGSRLTVL.